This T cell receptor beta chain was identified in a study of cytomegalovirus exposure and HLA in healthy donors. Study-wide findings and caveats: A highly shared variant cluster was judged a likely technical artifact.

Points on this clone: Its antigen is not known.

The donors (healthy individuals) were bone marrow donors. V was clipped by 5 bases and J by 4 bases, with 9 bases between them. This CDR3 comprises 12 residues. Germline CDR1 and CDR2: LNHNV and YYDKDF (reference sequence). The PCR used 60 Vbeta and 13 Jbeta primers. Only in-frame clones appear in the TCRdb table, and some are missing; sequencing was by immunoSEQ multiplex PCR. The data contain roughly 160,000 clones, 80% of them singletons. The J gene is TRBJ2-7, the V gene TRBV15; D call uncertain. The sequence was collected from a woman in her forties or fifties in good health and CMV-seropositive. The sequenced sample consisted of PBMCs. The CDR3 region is CATSSQMYEQYF. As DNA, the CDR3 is TGTGCCACCAGCTCACAAATGTACGAGCAGTACTTC.